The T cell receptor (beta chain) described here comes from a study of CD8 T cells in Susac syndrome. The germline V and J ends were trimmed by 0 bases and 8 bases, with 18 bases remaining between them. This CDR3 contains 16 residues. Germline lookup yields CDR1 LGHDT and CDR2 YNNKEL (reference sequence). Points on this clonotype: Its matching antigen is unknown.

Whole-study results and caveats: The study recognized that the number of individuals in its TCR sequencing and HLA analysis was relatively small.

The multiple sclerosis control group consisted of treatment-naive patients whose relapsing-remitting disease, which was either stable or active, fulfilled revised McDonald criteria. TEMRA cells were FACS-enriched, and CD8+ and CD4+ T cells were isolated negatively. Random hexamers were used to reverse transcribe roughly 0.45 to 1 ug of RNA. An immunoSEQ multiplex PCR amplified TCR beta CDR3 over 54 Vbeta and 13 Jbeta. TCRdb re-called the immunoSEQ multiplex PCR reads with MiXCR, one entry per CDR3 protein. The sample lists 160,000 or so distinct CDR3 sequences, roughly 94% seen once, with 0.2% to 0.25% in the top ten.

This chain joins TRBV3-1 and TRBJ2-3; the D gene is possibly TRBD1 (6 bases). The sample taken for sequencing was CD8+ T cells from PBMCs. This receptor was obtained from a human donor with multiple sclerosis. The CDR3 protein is CASSQDQGPRFGTQYF. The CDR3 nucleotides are TGTGCCAGCAGCCAAGATCAGGGGCCCAGATTCGGTACGCAGTATTTT.